The entry below describes one TCR beta chain. The CDR3 contains 13 residues. The V gene lost 6 bases and the J gene lost 1 base, with 9 bases spanning the gap. From germline, CDR1 is SNHLY and CDR2 FYNNEI. Generated by immunoSEQ multiplex PCR, the TCRdb table keeps only in-frame clones and is missing some. This sample carries tens of thousands of clones, 90% to 95% of them seen once, and the ten largest clones take 5% to 6.5%. This specimen comes from a study of T cell responses to AZD1222 COVID-19 vaccine. The genes are TRBV2 and TRBJ1-1; D not resolved. The receptor's source is an adult in good health. The sequencing used peripheral blood, collected on day 0 of AZD1222 vaccination. DNA of the CDR3: TGTGCCAGCAGCCGCAGGCAGAACACTGAAGCTTTCTTT. This sequence encodes CASSRRQNTEAFF. Based on the CDR3 plus reference TRBV2 and TRBJ1-1, the full variable domain is EPEVTQTPSHQVTQMGQEVILRCVPISNHLYFYWYRQILGQKVEFLVSFYNNEISEKSEIFDDQFSVERPDGSNFTLKIRSTKLEDSAMYFCASSRRQNTEAFFGQGTRLTVV.